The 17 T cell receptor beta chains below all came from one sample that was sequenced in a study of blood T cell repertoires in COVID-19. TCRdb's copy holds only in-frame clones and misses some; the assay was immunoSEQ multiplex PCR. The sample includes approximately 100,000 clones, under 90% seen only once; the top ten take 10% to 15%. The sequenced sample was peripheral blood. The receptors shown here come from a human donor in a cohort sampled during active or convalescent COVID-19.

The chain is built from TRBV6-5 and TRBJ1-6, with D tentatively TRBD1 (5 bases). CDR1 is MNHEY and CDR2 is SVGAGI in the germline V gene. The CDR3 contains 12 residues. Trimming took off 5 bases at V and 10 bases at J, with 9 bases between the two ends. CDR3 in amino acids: CASSRQSSPLHF. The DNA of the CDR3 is TGTGCCAGCAGTCGACAGAGCTCACCCCTCCACTTT.

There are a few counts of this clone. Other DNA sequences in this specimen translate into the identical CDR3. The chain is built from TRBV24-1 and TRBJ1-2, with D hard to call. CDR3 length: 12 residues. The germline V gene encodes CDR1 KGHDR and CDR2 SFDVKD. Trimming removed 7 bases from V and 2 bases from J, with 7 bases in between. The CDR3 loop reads CATSSGNYGYTF. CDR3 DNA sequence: TGTGCCACCAGCAGCGGGAACTATGGCTACACCTTC.

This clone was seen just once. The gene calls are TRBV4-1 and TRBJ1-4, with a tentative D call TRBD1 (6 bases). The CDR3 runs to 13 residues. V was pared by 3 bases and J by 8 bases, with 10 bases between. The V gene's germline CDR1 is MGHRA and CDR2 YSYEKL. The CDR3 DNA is TGCGCCAGCAGCCAGGGGGCCTGGGAAAAACTGTTTTTT. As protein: CASSQGAWEKLFF.

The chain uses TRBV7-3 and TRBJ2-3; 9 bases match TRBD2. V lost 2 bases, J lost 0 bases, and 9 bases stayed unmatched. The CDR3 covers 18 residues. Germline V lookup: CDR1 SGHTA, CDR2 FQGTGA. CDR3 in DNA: TGTGCCAGCAGCTTATGGCTAGCGGGGAGTTCTAGCACAGATACGCAGTATTTT. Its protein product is CASSLWLAGSSSTDTQYF.

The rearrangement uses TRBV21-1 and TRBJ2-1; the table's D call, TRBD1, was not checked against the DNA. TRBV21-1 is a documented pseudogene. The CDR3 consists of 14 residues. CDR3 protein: CANKRGTAYNEQFF. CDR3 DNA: TGTGCCAACAAACGCGGGACAGCCTACAATGAGCAGTTCTTC.

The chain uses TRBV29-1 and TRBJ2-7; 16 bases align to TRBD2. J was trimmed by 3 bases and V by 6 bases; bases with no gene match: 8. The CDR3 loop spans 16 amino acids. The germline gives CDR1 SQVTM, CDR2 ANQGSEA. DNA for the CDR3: TGCAGCGTAGGGACTAGCGGGGGGGCTCTCTACTACGAGCAGTACTTC. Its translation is CSVGTSGGALYYEQYF.

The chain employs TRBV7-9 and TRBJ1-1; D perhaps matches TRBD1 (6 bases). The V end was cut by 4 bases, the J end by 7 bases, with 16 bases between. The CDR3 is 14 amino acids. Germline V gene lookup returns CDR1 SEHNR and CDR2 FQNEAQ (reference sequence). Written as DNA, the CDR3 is TGTGCCAGCAGCTCCACCAGGGGTCGAGGTGAAGCTTTCTTT. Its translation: CASSSTRGRGEAFF.

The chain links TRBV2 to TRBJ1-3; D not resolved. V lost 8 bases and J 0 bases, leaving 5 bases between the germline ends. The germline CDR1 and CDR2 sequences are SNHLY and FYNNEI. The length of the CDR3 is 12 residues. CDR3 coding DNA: TGTGCCAGCTCCCGCTCTGGAAACACCATATATTTT. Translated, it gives CASSRSGNTIYF.

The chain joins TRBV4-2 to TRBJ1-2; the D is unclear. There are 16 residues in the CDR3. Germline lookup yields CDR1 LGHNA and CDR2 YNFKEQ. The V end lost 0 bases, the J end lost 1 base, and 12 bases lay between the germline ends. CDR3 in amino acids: CASSQDPAGINYGYTF. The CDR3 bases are TGTGCCAGCAGCCAAGATCCGGCAGGAATTAACTATGGCTACACCTTC.

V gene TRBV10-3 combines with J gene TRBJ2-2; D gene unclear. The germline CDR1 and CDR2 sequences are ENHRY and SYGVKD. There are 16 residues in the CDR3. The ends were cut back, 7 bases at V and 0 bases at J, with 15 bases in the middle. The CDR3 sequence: CAITGRHPTNTGELFF. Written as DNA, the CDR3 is TGTGCCATCACTGGGCGACACCCTACGAACACCGGGGAGCTGTTTTTT.

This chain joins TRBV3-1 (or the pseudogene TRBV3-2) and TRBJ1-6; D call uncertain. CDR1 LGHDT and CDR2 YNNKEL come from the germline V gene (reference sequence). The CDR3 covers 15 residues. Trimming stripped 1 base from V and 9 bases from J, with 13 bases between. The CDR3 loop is CASSQVLPGSSPLHF. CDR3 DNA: TGTGCCAGCAGCCAAGTTCTCCCTGGGAGTTCACCCCTCCACTTT.

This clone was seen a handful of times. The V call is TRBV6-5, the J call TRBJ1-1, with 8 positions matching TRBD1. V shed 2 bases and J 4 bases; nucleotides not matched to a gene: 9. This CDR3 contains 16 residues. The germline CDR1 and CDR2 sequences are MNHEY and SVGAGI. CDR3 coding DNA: TGTGCCAGCAGTTACCCAGGACAGGGAGAGGGCACTGAAGCTTTCTTT. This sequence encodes CASSYPGQGEGTEAFF.

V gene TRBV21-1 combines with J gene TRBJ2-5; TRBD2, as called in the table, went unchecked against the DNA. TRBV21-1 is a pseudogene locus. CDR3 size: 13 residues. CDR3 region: CANALQGEETQYF. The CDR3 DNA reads TGTGCCAACGCACTACAAGGAGAAGAGACCCAGTACTTC.

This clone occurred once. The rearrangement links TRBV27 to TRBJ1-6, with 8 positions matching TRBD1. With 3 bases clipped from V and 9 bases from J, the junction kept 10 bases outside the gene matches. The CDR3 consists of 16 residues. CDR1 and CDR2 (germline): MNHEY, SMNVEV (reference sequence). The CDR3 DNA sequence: TGTGCCAGCAGTTTCTCAGGGGGCGCCTTGTTTTCACCCCTCCACTTT. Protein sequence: CASSFSGGALFSPLHF.

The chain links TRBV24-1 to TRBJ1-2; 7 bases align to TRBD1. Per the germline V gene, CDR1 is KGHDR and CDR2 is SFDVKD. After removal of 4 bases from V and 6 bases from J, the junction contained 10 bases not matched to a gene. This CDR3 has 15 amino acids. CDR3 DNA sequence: TGTGCCACCAGTGACCGCGGGAGGGGGCTCGATGGCTACACCTTC. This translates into CATSDRGRGLDGYTF.

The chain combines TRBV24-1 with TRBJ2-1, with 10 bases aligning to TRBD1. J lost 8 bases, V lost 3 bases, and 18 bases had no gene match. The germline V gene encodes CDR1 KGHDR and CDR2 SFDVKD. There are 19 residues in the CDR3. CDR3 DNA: TGTGCCACCAGTGATCCGCGTGGGGACAGGGGTTCGTCGGCCGATGAGCAGTTCTTC. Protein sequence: CATSDPRGDRGSSADEQFF.

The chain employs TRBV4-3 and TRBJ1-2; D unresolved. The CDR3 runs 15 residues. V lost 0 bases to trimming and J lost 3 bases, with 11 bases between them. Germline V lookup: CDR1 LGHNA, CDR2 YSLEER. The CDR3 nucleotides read TGCGCCAGCAGCCAAGATCCGGGTTCACACTATGGCTACACCTTC. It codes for CASSQDPGSHYGYTF.